This TCR beta chain was captured in a study of radiation and T cells in renal cell carcinoma. Time point specified: blood 2 weeks post-SBRT. Described treatment: 15 Gy SBRT to primary tumor, nephrectomy 4 weeks later. Assay: immunoSEQ multiplex PCR; the TCRdb copy retains only in-frame clones and omits some. This repertoire shows approximately 120,000 clones, around 82% found once; its top ten account for 5% to 6.5%. Trimming shortened V by 5 bases and J by 7 bases, and 18 bases separated the two germline ends. CDR3 length: 14 amino acids. The germline V gene encodes CDR1 GTSNPN and CDR2 SVGIG (reference sequence).

The TCR comes from a man aged 45-60 years with renal cell carcinoma. The genes are TRBV30 and TRBJ2-4; D possibly corresponds to TRBD1 (6 bases). Here the sequenced sample was blood, taken from a patient whose treatment included radiotherapy and nephrectomy. The CDR3 coding sequence is TGTGCCTGGCAGGACAGAACTAGGCGGAACATTCAGTACTTC. Protein product: CAWQDRTRRNIQYF.